These 30 T cell receptor beta chains share one sample of origin, sequenced in a study of beta chain features in type 1 diabetes. Expressed TCRB transcripts were sequenced because the entire RNA isolate underwent reverse transcription. Data came from immunoSEQ multiplex PCR; TCRdb stores just in-frame clones and leaves some out. This table has around 330,000 clones, approximately 11% appearing once. The sequenced sample consisted of naive CD4+ T cells from blood. These receptors were taken from a young woman in good health.

This clone was seen a handful of times. The chain recombines TRBV6-6 with TRBJ2-7; the D gene is possibly TRBD1 (6 bases). This CDR3 region has 12 residues. Germline lookup yields CDR1 MNHNY and CDR2 SVGAGI (reference sequence). V shed 6 bases and J shed 2 bases, with 8 bases lying between them. This CDR3 reads CASSGTPYEQYF. The CDR3 nucleotides are TGTGCCAGCAGCGGGACACCCTACGAGCAGTACTTC.

The rearrangement links TRBV7-2 to TRBJ2-7; 7 positions match TRBD1. CDR1 is SGHTA and CDR2 is FQGNSA in the germline V gene. The V and J ends lost 5 bases and 3 bases, in that order; junction bases with no gene match: 10. This CDR3 spans 15 amino acids. CDR3 sequence (DNA): TGTGCCAGCAGCCTCCGTACCGGGGACAGCTACGAGCAGTACTTC. Its translation: CASSLRTGDSYEQYF. The full variable domain, its missing parts supplied by reference TRBV7-2 and TRBJ2-7, is GAGVSQSPSNKVTEKGKDVELRCDPISGHTALYWYRQSLGQGLEFLIYFQGNSAPDKSGLPSDRFSAERTGGSVSTLTIQRTQQEDSAVYLCASSLRTGDSYEQYFGPGTRLTVT.

The gene calls are TRBV27 and TRBJ2-1; 8 bases agree with TRBD2. CDR1 is MNHEY, CDR2 SMNVEV, per germline (reference sequence). The V segment lost 2 bases and the J segment 5 bases; nucleotides outside the gene matches: 8. This CDR3 is built from 16 residues. The CDR3, as DNA: TGTGCCAGCAGTTTAGGCGGCGGGAGGACTAACAATGAGCAGTTCTTC. It translates to CASSLGGGRTNNEQFF.

The rearrangement joins TRBV5-4 to TRBJ2-5, with TRBD1 matching over 7 bases. There are 13 residues in the CDR3. V shed 4 bases and J 1 base; nucleotides not matched to a gene: 1. Germline V gives CDR1 SGHNT, CDR2 YYREEE (reference sequence). The CDR3 nucleotides read TGTGCCAGCAGCAGGGACAGCCAAGAGACCCAGTACTTC. Its translation: CASSRDSQETQYF. The whole variable domain, filled in from reference TRBV5-4 and TRBJ2-5, reads ETGVTQSPTHLIKTRGQQVTLRCSSQSGHNTVSWYQQALGQGPQFIFQYYREEENGRGNFPPRFSGLQFPNYSSELNVNALELDDSALYLCASSRDSQETQYFGPGTRLLVL.

This clone was picked up a small number of times. The V call is TRBV7-2, the J call TRBJ2-7; 10 nucleotides agree with TRBD2. The CDR3 totals 21 residues. Trimming at V came to 0 bases and at J to 5 bases, leaving 22 bases not matched to a gene. Germline V lookup: CDR1 SGHTA, CDR2 FQGNSA. Written as DNA, the CDR3 is TGTGCCAGCAGCTTAGCGCGCAGGGTGGGAAGCGGGAGGGCAAGTTGGGACGAGCAGTACTTC. Amino acid sequence: CASSLARRVGSGRASWDEQYF.

The chain links TRBV6-5 to TRBJ2-7; TRBD1 matches 7 bases. Losses at the gene ends were 5 bases for V and 3 bases for J; bases not matched to a gene: 7. Looked up from germline, CDR1 is MNHEY and CDR2 is SVGAGI. This CDR3 is built from 14 residues. CDR3 region: CASSQTGTDYEQYF. In DNA form, the CDR3 reads TGTGCCAGCAGTCAGACAGGGACGGACTACGAGCAGTACTTC.

The chain has TRBV7-9 and TRBJ2-2; 7 bases align to TRBD2. Per the germline V gene, CDR1 is SEHNR and CDR2 is FQNEAQ (reference sequence). Trimming cost V 0 bases and J 7 bases; bases outside gene matches: 5. CDR3 length equals 15 residues. The CDR3, as DNA: TGTGCCAGCAGCTTAGCGCGGGGGTCCGGCGGGGAGCTGTTTTTT. Its protein product is CASSLARGSGGELFF.

The chain recombines TRBV7-6 with TRBJ1-2; D is possibly TRBD1 (5 bases). CDR1 SGHVS and CDR2 FNYEAQ come from the germline V gene. The CDR3 runs 14 residues. V lost 5 bases and J lost 0, with 10 bases in between. CDR3 coding DNA: TGTGCCAGCAGCGATCTGACAGCTAACTATGGCTACACCTTC. The encoded protein is CASSDLTANYGYTF.

V gene TRBV28 combines with J gene TRBJ2-1; 7 nucleotides match TRBD1. CDR1 MDHEN and CDR2 SYDVKM come from the germline V gene. The ends lost 7 bases at V and 6 bases at J; junction bases unmatched: 3. This CDR3 comprises 12 residues. CDR3 nucleotides: TGTGCCAGCATTCGGGACAGCAATGAGCAGTTCTTC. It yields the protein CASIRDSNEQFF.

This clone has more than one count but fewer than ten. The chain carries TRBV7-2 and TRBJ2-4; D unclear. CDR1 SGHTA and CDR2 FQGNSA come from the germline V gene. The length of the CDR3 is 13 residues. Trimming pared 5 bases from V and 0 bases from J, leaving 5 bases between. The CDR3 DNA is TGTGCCAGCAGCAACGGAGCCAAAAACATTCAGTACTTC. Amino acids: CASSNGAKNIQYF.

The chain employs TRBV6-6 and TRBJ2-7; TRBD2 might be the D (7 bases). There are 15 residues in the CDR3. The germline V and J ends were trimmed by 2 bases and 6 bases, with 17 bases remaining between them. The germline V gene has CDR1 MNHNY and CDR2 SVGAGI (reference sequence). The CDR3 is CASSYREGGLGEQYF. In nucleotides, the CDR3 is TGTGCCAGCAGTTACCGAGAGGGGGGGCTAGGCGAGCAGTACTTC.

The rearrangement uses TRBV28 and TRBJ2-7, with TRBD2 matching 10 bases. There are 16 residues in the CDR3. V shed 3 bases and J 3 bases; nucleotides not matched to a gene: 8. Germline V CDR1 and CDR2: MDHEN, SYDVKM. The CDR3 bases are TGTGCCAGCAGTTTTGAATGGCTAGCGGGAGACTACGAGCAGTACTTC. Translated: CASSFEWLAGDYEQYF.

The V call is TRBV4-2, the J call TRBJ2-1; D perhaps matches TRBD1 (5 bases). The CDR3 totals 14 residues. Per germline, CDR1 LGHNA and CDR2 YNFKEQ. Trimming cost V 0 bases and J 5 bases, with 8 bases left between them. The CDR3 spells CASSQDVQDNEQFF. CDR3 bases: TGTGCCAGCAGCCAAGATGTACAGGACAATGAGCAGTTCTTC.

This clone was found a few times. The rearrangement joins TRBV11-2 to TRBJ2-1; D possibly corresponds to TRBD1 (5 bases). The CDR3 contains 13 residues. V was shortened by 1 base and J by 10 bases, with 11 bases between the two germline ends. CDR1 and CDR2 (germline): SGHAT, FQNNGV. CDR3 protein: CASSLGQSFEQFF. CDR3 nucleotide sequence: TGTGCCAGCAGCTTAGGACAGTCATTCGAGCAGTTCTTC. The whole variable domain, filled in from reference TRBV11-2 and TRBJ2-1, reads EAGVAQSPRYKIIEKRQSVAFWCNPISGHATLYWYQQILGQGPKLLIQFQNNGVVDDSQLPKDRFSAERLKGVDSTLKIQPAKLEDSAVYLCASSLGQSFEQFFGPGTRLTVL.

This clone was counted only a few times. V is TRBV28 and J is TRBJ2-7; D call uncertain. V shed 6 bases and J shed 2 bases, with 8 bases lying between them. CDR1 is MDHEN, CDR2 SYDVKM, per germline. The CDR3 is made up of 12 amino acids. CDR3 DNA sequence: TGTGCCAGCAGCCTAATCGCCTACGAGCAGTACTTC. It translates to CASSLIAYEQYF.

As for this clone: One end of the junction fails to match germline, which may point to a read error. The chain couples TRBV10-3 to TRBJ2-5; TRBD1 matches 7 bases. CDR3 length: 17 amino acids. CDR1 is ENHRY and CDR2 is SYGVKD in the germline V gene. The CDR3 DNA reads as TGTGCCATCGGTGAGGGGGCTCCGACTTCGGGCCAAGAGACCCAGTACTTC. Encoded protein: CAIGEGAPTSGQETQYF.

This clone was picked up a small number of times. The V and J genes are TRBV5-4 and TRBJ2-6, with D possibly TRBD2 on 7 matching bases. Germline CDR1 reads SGHNT; CDR2 reads YYREEE (reference sequence). V was pared by 4 bases and J by 0 bases, with 14 bases between. The CDR3 loop spans 17 amino acids. This chain's CDR3 is CASSIGGLRSGANVLTF. The CDR3 DNA sequence: TGTGCCAGCAGCATCGGGGGGCTACGCTCTGGGGCCAACGTCCTGACTTTC.

This clone was observed a few times. This sequence joins TRBV11-2 and TRBJ1-1; TRBD1 aligns across 7 bases. The germline CDR1 and CDR2 sequences are SGHAT and FQNNGV. Trimming at V came to 3 bases and at J to 1 base, leaving 2 bases not matched to a gene. This CDR3 has 14 amino acids. The chain's CDR3 is CASSFDRANTEAFF. CDR3 bases: TGTGCCAGCAGCTTTGACAGGGCGAACACTGAAGCTTTCTTT.

This clone has only a few counts. The CDR3 DNA reads as TGTGCCAGCTCACCCTCCAACAATCTAGCGGGGGGCTCCTACGAGCAGTACTTC. It encodes CASSPSNNLAGGSYEQYF. The chain couples TRBV18 to TRBJ2-7; 11 positions agree with TRBD2. The germline gives CDR1 KGHSH, CDR2 LQKENI. The CDR3 covers 18 residues. V dropped 3 bases and J dropped 0; count of bases not matched to a gene: 10.

The chain combines TRBV5-1 with TRBJ2-1; TRBD2 is a possible D gene (6 bases). Germline V gene data show CDR1 as SGHRS and CDR2 as YFSETQ. The CDR3 is 15 amino acids. V shed 4 bases and J shed 7 bases, with 18 bases lying between them. The CDR3 is CASSPEGSFPNEQFF. CDR3 nucleotide sequence: TGCGCCAGCAGCCCGGAGGGTAGTTTCCCTAATGAGCAGTTCTTC.

In this sample, this clone turned up a few times. The chain combines TRBV13 with TRBJ1-2, with a weak D call TRBD1 (5 bases). The CDR3 is 13 residues long. Trimming removed 5 bases from V and 8 bases from J, with 15 bases in between. In germline, CDR1 is PRHDT, CDR2 FYEKMQ (reference sequence). The CDR3 is CASSPLGLRGYTF. The CDR3 DNA follows: TGTGCCAGCAGCCCCCTGGGGCTGCGGGGCTACACCTTC.

This clone has a handful of counts. V gene TRBV14 combines with J gene TRBJ2-1; possible D gene TRBD1, 5 bases. Germline CDR1 is SGHDN and CDR2 is FVKESK. V shed 1 base and J shed 12 bases, with 7 bases lying between them. The CDR3 has 11 amino acids. The CDR3 bases are TGTGCCAGCAGCCAAGGGGGCTGGCAGTTCTTC. This gives the protein CASSQGGWQFF.

The V and J genes are TRBV2 and TRBJ2-7; D may be TRBD2 (6 bases). The V gene lost 4 bases and the J gene lost 6 bases, with 10 bases spanning the gap. The CDR3 totals 12 residues. Germline CDR1 is SNHLY and CDR2 is FYNNEI. CDR3 sequence (DNA): TGTGCCAGCAGTGTGGACTATTCCGAGCAGTACTTC. It is translated as CASSVDYSEQYF.

This clone was counted only a few times. The V and J genes are TRBV18 and TRBJ2-2, with a possible D match to TRBD1 (5 bases). Trimming left V 6 bases short and J 0 bases short, with 11 bases between. Germline CDR1 KGHSH, CDR2 LQKENI. The CDR3 covers 15 residues. As DNA, the CDR3 is TGTGCCAGCTCTCCGACAGAGTCGAACACCGGGGAGCTGTTTTTT. As protein: CASSPTESNTGELFF.

A few counts support this clone. This chain connects TRBV28 to TRBJ1-2; 9 nucleotides agree with TRBD1. The trim removed 2 bases at V and 2 bases at J, leaving 6 bases unmatched. The length of the CDR3 is 16 residues. The V gene's germline CDR1 is MDHEN and CDR2 SYDVKM. This chain's CDR3 is CASSLADGTGNYGYTF. For the CDR3, the DNA is TGTGCCAGCAGTTTAGCTGACGGGACAGGGAACTATGGCTACACCTTC.

Concerning this clone: One end of the junction varies from germline; a read error may be responsible. V gene TRBV29-1 combines with J gene TRBJ2-7; 12 positions agree with TRBD1. The CDR3 sequence is 14 residues long. The germline V gene has CDR1 SQVTM and CDR2 ANQGSEA. The CDR3 loop reads CSAEIGTGGREQYF. CDR3 DNA sequence: TGCAGCGCTGAAATAGGGACAGGGGGCCGCGAGCAGTACTTC.

In its sample, this clone was seen a few times. The genes are TRBV5-6 and TRBJ2-1, with D possibly TRBD1 on 6 matching bases. Germline-derived CDR1 and CDR2 are SGHDT and YYEEEE. Trimming cost V 0 bases and J 2 bases, with 9 bases left between them. The CDR3 has 15 residues. The CDR3 protein is CASSLEDSAYNEQFF. Here the CDR3 DNA reads TGTGCCAGCAGCTTGGAGGACAGCGCCTACAATGAGCAGTTCTTC. Filled out from reference TRBV5-6 and TRBJ2-1, the complete variable domain reads DAGVTQSPTHLIKTRGQQVTLRCSPKSGHDTVSWYQQALGQGPQFIFQYYEEEERQRGNFPDRFSGHQFPNYSSELNVNALLLGDSALYLCASSLEDSAYNEQFFGPGTRLTVL.

The chain combines TRBV6-5 with TRBJ1-2; D is uncertain. With 2 bases removed from V and 2 bases from J, the gap between germline ends came to 9 bases. The CDR3 covers 14 residues. Germline V gene data show CDR1 as MNHEY and CDR2 as SVGAGI. The CDR3 DNA reads as TGTGCCAGCAGTTACGGGCAGAAGAACTATGGCTACACCTTC. Translated: CASSYGQKNYGYTF.

The genes are TRBV7-2 and TRBJ2-3; possibly TRBD1 for D (6 bases). Germline CDR1 reads SGHTA; CDR2 reads FQGNSA. CDR3 length equals 15 residues. V was pared by 5 bases and J by 1 base, with 13 bases between. The CDR3 loop reads CASSPQGTGTDTQYF. As DNA, the CDR3 is TGTGCCAGCAGCCCTCAGGGGACGGGCACAGATACGCAGTATTTT.

This sequence joins TRBV5-6 and TRBJ2-2, with TRBD1 identical over 7 bases. This CDR3 has 16 residues. The V gene's germline CDR1 is SGHDT and CDR2 YYEEEE. J was trimmed by 4 bases and V by 5 bases; bases with no gene match: 11. This chain's CDR3 is CASSYTGQSSTGELFF. DNA for the CDR3: TGTGCCAGCAGTTACACGGGACAGTCGAGCACCGGGGAGCTGTTTTTT.